The source of this T cell receptor beta chain is a study of T cells in localized non-small cell lung cancer. This table comes from immunoSEQ multiplex PCR, and its TCRdb copy is limited to in-frame clones, with some not included. The table lists tens of thousands of clones, about 90% of them singletons. Study-level findings and limits: Adjacent lung exhibited a median of about 50 among the 100 most abundant tumor clones. Owing to sequencing of a solitary tumor region, heterogeneity cannot be discounted.

For this clone: Its antigen is unknown.

Sequenced here: peripheral blood, sampled before any cancer treatment. This TCR was sampled from a man between 35 and 75 years old with stage I lung adenocarcinoma.

In DNA form, the CDR3 reads TGTGCCATCAGTGTGGGGGGAGGCTCGGATACGCAGTATTTT. This encodes CAISVGGGSDTQYF. The chain has TRBV10-3 and TRBJ2-3, with D perhaps TRBD2 (6 bases). Between the trimmed V and J ends, which lost 4 bases and 6 bases, there was a span of 14 bases. This CDR3 contains 14 residues. From germline, CDR1 is ENHRY and CDR2 SYGVKD.